This T cell receptor beta chain originates from a study of shared T cell receptors in the human thymus (dated by TCRdb to the early 2020s). For context, the study as a whole: The study investigated the way shared, self-reactive T-cell receptor alpha chains are produced in the human thymus.

Note on this clone: No cognate antigen has been identified for it. Base quality data are lacking; no much larger clone is found one base away.

Preparation of the library involved the immunoSEQ multiplex PCR assay. This is the immuneACCESS table as TCRdb keeps it, with only in-frame sequences that have V and J called. A part of the clones is gone; compared with another copy, unresolved V genes explain less than half, and the rest is unexplained. Counted in this sample were over 650,000 clones; 70% to 90% of them appeared once. Of the sample, 0.009% to 0.0095% is held by the ten largest clones. For CDR1 and CDR2, the germline V gene lists SNHLY and FYNNEI. The CDR3 holds 17 amino acids from the cysteine to the phenylalanine. Only the CDR3 portion is preserved as DNA: 51 bases, with reading frame beginning at the first base. V has 5 bases trimmed and J has 4 bases trimmed; junction bases matching no gene number 12. The same sample was also studied in work on human thymus T cells. The second investigation adds: The donors were immunologically healthy infants in Finland who had open corrective cardiac surgery for congenital heart defects. Thymus tissue was obtained as surgical resects removed during corrective cardiac surgery. Biased V and J gene segment usage appeared to be present in both thymic and peripheral blood repertoires. Highly overlapping thymic TCR repertoires among unrelated individuals were reported in the related research. The study described the TCR alpha and beta repertoires in under ten infant thymus samples and a few matching peripheral blood samples. The cohort included over five male and two female infants, with donor ages spanning 7 to 244 days. Thymocytes were released mechanically from tissue and stored at -70 °C as pellets of 10-30 million cells. Genomic DNA was extracted from frozen cell pellets with a QIAsymphony instrument. The immunoSEQ multiplex PCR assay was used to amplify the TCRB and TCRAD loci from a standardized amount of quality-controlled genomic DNA. The amplicons spanned the V(D)J region and were long enough to cover the CDR3 and allow V and J genes to be identified. Through the commercial immunoSEQ service, the amplicons were sequenced on an Illumina platform. Primer bias and sequencing errors were corrected as previously described, and TCRAD and TCRB were defined on the basis of the IMGT database. immunoSEQ Analyzer 3.0 and VDJTools were used for repertoire analysis, which covered basic statistics, V/J segment usage, diversity estimates, rarefaction and pairwise overlap. Diversity was estimated with Chao1, ChaoE, Efron-Thisted, Shannon and inverse Simpson indices, and also on datasets down-sampled to the smallest sample. Repertoire overlap was determined by strict matching of CDR3 nucleotide sequence, V gene and J gene, and Jaccard-based multidimensional scaling clustering was applied. Thymus samples yielded on average about 810,000 unique TCRB clonotypes, compared with 75,000 to 100,000 from blood samples.

The specimen sequenced was thymocytes. Recombination linked TRBV2 to TRBJ2-3; 10 bases in the junction line up with TRBD2. This clonotype was sampled from a boy under two years old with a congenital heart defect. Donor details come from another sample of the same person, matched by shared clones. This receptor carries the CDR3 CASSHRELAGESDTQYF. The bases are TGTGCCAGCAGTCATAGGGAGCTAGCGGGAGAGTCAGATACGCAGTATTTT.